The clone carrying this TCR beta chain was observed a handful of times. A much larger clonotype is one base distant, so this may be a read error. TCRdb reprocessed the RT-PCR reads with MiXCR, giving one entry per CDR3 protein. The profile shows some 960,000 distinct CDR3 sequences, roughly 17% of them singletons. The data were obtained in a study of patients and donors after allogeneic stem cell transplantation. The germline gives CDR1 MNHEY, CDR2 SMNVEV (reference sequence). V shed 6 bases and J shed 2 bases, with 9 bases lying between them. The CDR3 sequence is 13 residues long. The TCR comes from a human donor who was either an allogeneic HSCT recipient or a stem cell or donor lymphocyte infusion donor (not recorded which). It is not recorded whose cells these are; they may come from a transplant donor. The sequencing sample was made of blood, either unsorted or a sorted T cell fraction (not recorded which). The genes are TRBV27 and TRBJ2-3, with a weak D call TRBD1 (5 bases). The CDR3 DNA reads as TGTGCCAGCAGGGGCAGGGTCACAGATACGCAGTATTTT. The encoded protein is CASRGRVTDTQYF.